This passage covers 5 T cell receptor beta chains from one sample sequenced in a study of T-cell memory formation after mild COVID-19. TCRdb used MiXCR to reprocess the 5' RACE reads, holding one entry per CDR3 protein. In the table there are hundreds of thousands of distinct CDR3 sequences, about 17% of which are singletons. Sequencing used PBMCs or a T cell subset sorted from them (not recorded which). All receptors derive from a man aged 18 to 30 who had mild COVID-19 (a few samples of this study predate the infection). Cell type and time point are not known.

The gene calls are TRBV7-9 and TRBJ2-7; D uncertain. This CDR3 region has 13 residues. The V gene lost 5 bases and the J gene lost 3 bases, with 11 bases spanning the gap. Germline CDR1 and CDR2: SEHNR and FQNEAQ (reference sequence). CDR3 protein: CASSTDTDYEQYF. The DNA of the CDR3 is TGTGCCAGCAGCACCGACACGGACTACGAGCAGTACTTC.

There are a few counts of this clonotype. This chain uses TRBV6-5 with TRBJ1-2; D is perhaps TRBD1 (5 bases). The ends were cut back, 2 bases at V and 4 bases at J, with 8 bases in the middle. The germline V gene encodes CDR1 MNHEY and CDR2 SVGAGI. CDR3 size: 13 residues. In nucleotides, the CDR3 is TGTGCCAGCAGTTACGGAGGGGTCTATGGCTACACCTTC. It yields the protein CASSYGGVYGYTF.

This clonotype was seen only a few times. The junction differs from germline at one of its ends, possibly a read error. The genes are TRBV3-1 and TRBJ1-6; D remains ambiguous. Per the germline V gene, CDR1 is LGHDT and CDR2 is YNNKEL (reference sequence). There are 14 residues in the CDR3. DNA of the CDR3: TGTGCCAGCAGCCAAGATTTCCGGTATTCACCCCTCCATTTT. The encoded protein is CASSQDFRYSPLHF.

The chain joins TRBV5-4 to TRBJ2-7; D is unclear. This CDR3 contains 14 residues. Germline lookup yields CDR1 SGHNT and CDR2 YYREEE (reference sequence). V shed 0 bases and J shed 5 bases, with 12 bases lying between them. The CDR3 is CASSLGAGPNEQYF. The CDR3 DNA is TGTGCCAGCAGCTTGGGAGCCGGGCCCAACGAGCAGTACTTC.

This clonotype has only a few counts. The V and J genes are TRBV5-1 and TRBJ2-1; 7 positions agree with TRBD1. Germline-derived CDR1 and CDR2 are SGHRS and YFSETQ. Germline trimming cut 3 bases from V and 4 bases from J; bases unmatched to any gene: 10. This CDR3 has 16 amino acids. CDR3 protein: CASSSDRVAYYNEQFF. Written as DNA, the CDR3 is TGCGCCAGCAGCTCTGACAGGGTAGCCTATTACAATGAGCAGTTCTTC.